This paragraph reports one T cell receptor (beta chain). Its matching antigen is unknown. The data were obtained in a study of cytotoxic CD8 clonotypes in ibrutinib-treated CLL. Produced via immunoSEQ multiplex PCR; TCRdb's table is partial and in-frame only. The sample has some 92,000 clones; around 77% are singletons. V was pared by 0 bases and J by 8 bases, with 9 bases of the junction left unmatched. This CDR3 is 17 amino acids long. Per the germline V gene, CDR1 is SNHLY and CDR2 is FYNNEI. Notes on the study in general: Clonality was elevated at ibrutinib response and had returned toward baseline at progression. Baseline clonality exceeded age-matched healthy donors and tracked circulating CD8+ T-cell counts.

The sequences come from PBMCs, collected after 24 months of ibrutinib treatment. The rearrangement links TRBV2 to TRBJ2-2; the match to TRBD2 covers 10 bases. The receptor was derived from a human donor with chronic lymphocytic leukemia. CDR3: CASSEASLAGVMGELFF. Here the CDR3 DNA reads TGTGCCAGCAGTGAAGCGTCGCTAGCGGGAGTCATGGGGGAGCTGTTTTTT.